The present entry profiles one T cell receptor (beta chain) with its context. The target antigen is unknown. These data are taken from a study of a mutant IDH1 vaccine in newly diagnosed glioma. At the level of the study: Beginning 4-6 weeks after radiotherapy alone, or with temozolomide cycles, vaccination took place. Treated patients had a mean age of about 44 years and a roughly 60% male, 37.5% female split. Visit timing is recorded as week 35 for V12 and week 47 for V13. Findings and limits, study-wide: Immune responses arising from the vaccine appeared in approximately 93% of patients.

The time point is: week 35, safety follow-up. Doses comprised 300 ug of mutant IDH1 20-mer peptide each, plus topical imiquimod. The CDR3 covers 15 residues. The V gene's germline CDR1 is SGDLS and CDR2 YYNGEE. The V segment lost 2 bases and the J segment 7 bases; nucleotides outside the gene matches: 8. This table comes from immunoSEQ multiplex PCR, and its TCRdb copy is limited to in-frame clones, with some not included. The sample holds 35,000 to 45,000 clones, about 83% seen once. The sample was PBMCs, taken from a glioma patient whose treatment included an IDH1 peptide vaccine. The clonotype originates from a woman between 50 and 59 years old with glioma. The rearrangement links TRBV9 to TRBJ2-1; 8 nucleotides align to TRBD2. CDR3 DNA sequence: TGTGCCAGCAGCGTGCAGGGGCGGGGGGCTAATGAGCAGTTCTTC. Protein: CASSVQGRGANEQFF.